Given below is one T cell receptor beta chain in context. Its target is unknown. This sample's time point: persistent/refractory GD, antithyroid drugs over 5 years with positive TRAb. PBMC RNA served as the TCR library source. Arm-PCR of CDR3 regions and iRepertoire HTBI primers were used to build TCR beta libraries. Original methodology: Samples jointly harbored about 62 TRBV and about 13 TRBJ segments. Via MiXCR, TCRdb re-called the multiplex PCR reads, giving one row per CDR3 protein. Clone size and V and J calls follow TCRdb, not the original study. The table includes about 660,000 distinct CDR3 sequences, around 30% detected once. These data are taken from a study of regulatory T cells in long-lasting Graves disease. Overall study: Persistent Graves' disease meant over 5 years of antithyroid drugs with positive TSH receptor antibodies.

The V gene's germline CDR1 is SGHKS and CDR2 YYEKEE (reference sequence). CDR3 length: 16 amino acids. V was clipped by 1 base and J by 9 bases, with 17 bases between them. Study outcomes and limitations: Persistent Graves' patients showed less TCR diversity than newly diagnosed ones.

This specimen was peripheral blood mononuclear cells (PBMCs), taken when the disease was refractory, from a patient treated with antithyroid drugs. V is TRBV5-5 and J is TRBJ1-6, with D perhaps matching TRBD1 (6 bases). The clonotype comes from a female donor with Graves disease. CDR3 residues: CASSLRPQGWGSPLHF. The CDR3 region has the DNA TGTGCCAGCAGCTTGCGTCCACAGGGATGGGGTTCACCCCTCCACTTT.